The rows below give T cell receptor beta chains drawn from one sample of a study of patients and donors after allogeneic stem cell transplantation. MiXCR was run by TCRdb on the RT-PCR reads, yielding one entry per CDR3 protein. Here the sample spans a few hundred thousand distinct CDR3 sequences, roughly 38% being singletons. The source material was blood, either unsorted or a sorted T cell fraction (not recorded which). All receptors come from a human donor who was either an allogeneic HSCT recipient or a stem cell or donor lymphocyte infusion donor (not recorded which). It is not recorded whose cells these are; they may come from a transplant donor. Both conserved end residues are trimmed from each CDR3. The size entry is marked missing in some rows and otherwise reads once, few, many or a size class.

CDR3	size	V
ASRRIGQEGAYEQY	NA	TRBV5-6
ASSLAAGNTDTQY	NA	TRBV5-1
ASSPGGARPQH	NA	TRBV6-1
ASSQRWDRPRGNEQF	NA	TRBV3-1
ASSLKRDESNQPQH	few	TRBV27
ASGGQETQY	NA	TRBV2
ASSDVSRQKDEKLF	NA	TRBV2
ASSLVGRNNSPLH	NA	TRBV5-1
ASSMGLAEQETQY	NA	TRBV7-6
ASAYGRGYYGYT	few	TRBV27
AWSVTPAEAF	few	TRBV30
ASSLAARGLGEKLF	NA	TRBV7-9
ASSYQDGYGYT	NA	TRBV6-2/TRBV6-3
ASSVNRGDYTEAF	few	TRBV14
AISELIGTGAYEQY	few	TRBV10-3
ASSLNRYRGRNTEAF	NA	TRBV12-3/TRBV12-4
SVSETRETQY	few	TRBV29-1
ASSLSLGGNTEAF	few	TRBV12-3/TRBV12-4
SAFLARGTDTQY	few	TRBV20-1
ASSWGQGNTEAF	NA	TRBV5-1
ASKDRGLLGYT	NA	TRBV12-3/TRBV12-4
SASLGPLYGYT	NA	TRBV20-1
ASSLPAEGAAF	NA	TRBV5-1
ASSFRIWNTEAF	NA	TRBV11-2
SARLPGTDNSPLH	few	TRBV20-1
ASSQDGGTPYGYT	few	TRBV4-3
ASSLAGANGYT	few	TRBV5-1
AWSVGPDTQY	NA	TRBV30
ASRFRDTEAF	NA	TRBV21-1
ASSFSFGDYEQY	few	TRBV12-3/TRBV12-4
ASSQPLTGGGYT	NA	TRBV4-1